These 6 T cell receptor beta chains were all obtained from the same sample, sequenced in a study of siplizumab effects on memory and regulatory T cells. Data came from immunoSEQ multiplex PCR; TCRdb stores just in-frame clones and leaves some out. The sample lists 99,000 or so clones, approximately 94% occurring once. Sequencing input: CD4+ T cells sorted from blood. Receptor source: a human donor in good health.

About this clone itself: Given the absence of the conserved phenylalanine or tryptophan at the CDR3 end, a read error is likely. The limits of the CDR3 on the DNA are not certain, so only TCRdb's listed CDR3 is given. The chain has TRBV21-1 and TRBJ2-4; the DNA was not used to check the table's D call, TRBD2. TRBV21-1 has pseudogene status. The CDR3 contains 10 residues when both ends are counted. The CDR3 sequence: CASSESHSLL.

The chain combines TRBV5-4 with TRBJ2-1, with 8 nucleotides matching TRBD2. Germline CDR1 reads SGHNT; CDR2 reads YYREEE (reference sequence). With V trimmed by 4 bases and J by 9 bases, 9 bases remained unmatched. The CDR3 contains 14 residues. The CDR3 DNA is TGTGCCAGCAGCCCTCGGGGGGGGCCAAGTGAGCAGTTCTTC. The encoded protein is CASSPRGGPSEQFF.

The sample holds a few counts of this clone. The J gene is TRBJ2-7, the V gene TRBV4-3, with 7 bases matching TRBD2. The germline V gene has CDR1 LGHNA and CDR2 YSLEER. With 1 base clipped from V and 5 bases from J, the junction kept 8 bases outside the gene matches. The CDR3 spans 15 residues. The CDR3 loop reads CASSQVAGAFNEQYF. CDR3 bases: TGCGCCAGCAGCCAAGTGGCGGGAGCGTTCAACGAGCAGTACTTC.

This chain connects TRBV16 to TRBJ1-2; D is undetermined. The V end lost 6 bases, the J end lost 2 bases, and 10 bases lay between the germline ends. Germline values: CDR1 KGHSY, CDR2 FQNENV. CDR3 length: 13 residues. Here the CDR3 reads CASSPRFNYGYTF. The DNA of the CDR3 is TGTGCCAGCAGTCCTAGGTTCAACTATGGCTACACCTTC.

V usage is TRBV6-6 and J usage is TRBJ2-3, with D maybe TRBD1 (6 bases). The germline V gene encodes CDR1 MNHNY and CDR2 SVGAGI (reference sequence). Between the trimmed V and J ends, which lost 2 bases and 4 bases, there was a span of 13 bases. There are 15 residues in the CDR3. The CDR3 DNA is TGTGCCAGCAGTTACGGGACACTGAGGTCAGATACGCAGTATTTT. Amino acid sequence: CASSYGTLRSDTQYF.

The CDR3 here is CASSRAGGKNEQYF. The CDR3 bases are TGTGCCAGCAGTCGGGCGGGCGGGAAGAATGAGCAGTACTTC. The J gene is TRBJ2-7, the V gene TRBV7-8; TRBD2 might be the D (6 bases). Trimming removed 6 bases at V and 7 bases at J, with 19 bases between. The CDR3 covers 14 residues. CDR1 SGHVS and CDR2 FQNEAQ come from the germline V gene.